The 20 T cell receptor beta chains below come from one sample, sequenced in a study of T cells after yellow fever vaccination (dated by TCRdb to 2018 to 2020). This sample's treatment or condition label indicates: live attenuated yellow fever vaccine strain. The library relied on 5' RACE. TCRdb lists the instrument as Illumina HiSeq 2500. The public reads were reanalyzed by TCRdb: fastp trimming at Q25, MiXCR alignment, in-frame beta chains only. Records with the same CDR3 protein are collapsed into one entry carrying the most frequent genes and DNA. For this sample the table gives 500,000 to 700,000 distinct CDR3 sequences, of which 15% to 20% were detected only once. 14% of the sample goes to the ten largest clones. The sequences come from PBMCs, collected 15 days after the yellow fever booster vaccination. These TCRs come from a man aged 25 to 40 who received the YFV17D yellow fever vaccine.

This clonotype was seen a few times. This chain uses TRBV20-1 with TRBJ2-5; D call uncertain. This CDR3 spans 13 amino acids. V was pared by 4 bases and J by 2 bases, with 11 bases between. The germline CDR1 and CDR2 sequences are DFQATT and SNEGSKA (reference sequence). CDR3 nucleotide sequence: TGCAGTGCTATTCGGACCCATCAAGAGACCCAGTACTTC. Translated: CSAIRTHQETQYF.

This clonotype has a handful of counts. The chain employs TRBV20-1 and TRBJ1-1; the D is unclear. The V and J ends lost 8 bases and 0 bases respectively, with 7 bases between them. This CDR3 has 11 residues. The V gene's germline CDR1 is DFQATT and CDR2 SNEGSKA (reference sequence). The CDR3 region is CSLTLNTEAFF. The DNA for the CDR3 is TGCAGTTTAACGCTGAACACTGAAGCTTTCTTT.

The V and J genes are TRBV7-9 and TRBJ2-5, with D possibly being TRBD2 (6 bases). The CDR3 runs 15 residues. V lost 1 base, J lost 3 bases, and 12 bases lay in between. Germline V lookup: CDR1 SEHNR, CDR2 FQNEAQ (reference sequence). The CDR3 reads CASSLGSGDEETQYF. CDR3 DNA: TGTGCCAGCAGCTTAGGGTCGGGGGACGAAGAGACCCAGTACTTC.

This chain joins TRBV19 and TRBJ2-1, with 8 bases aligning to TRBD1. The germline CDR1 and CDR2 sequences are LNHDA and SQIVND (reference sequence). The CDR3 has 14 amino acids. V shed 5 bases and J 6 bases; nucleotides not matched to a gene: 6. CDR3 protein: CASSWGTGSNEQFF. The CDR3 nucleotides are TGTGCCAGTAGTTGGGGGACAGGTTCCAATGAGCAGTTCTTC.

The genes are TRBV7-9 and TRBJ2-7; D is uncertain. Trimming took off 4 bases at V and 3 bases at J, with 10 bases between the two ends. CDR3 length: 13 amino acids. CDR1 SEHNR and CDR2 FQNEAQ come from the germline V gene (reference sequence). The CDR3 DNA sequence: TGTGCCAGCAGCTCAGCCAGAAACTACGAGCAGTACTTC. Translated: CASSSARNYEQYF.

This clonotype was seen a handful of times. The rearrangement links TRBV11-3 to TRBJ2-5, with 10 bases matching TRBD2. The CDR3 contains 14 residues. The germline V gene encodes CDR1 SGHNT and CDR2 YENEEA. J was trimmed by 2 bases and V by 5 bases; bases with no gene match: 2. DNA for the CDR3: TGTGCCAGCAGCGATAGCGGGGGGCAAGAGACCCAGTACTTC. Protein product: CASSDSGGQETQYF.

V is TRBV12-3 or TRBV12-4 and J is TRBJ2-7; the D gene is possibly TRBD2 (5 bases). The CDR3 covers 15 residues. The V end lost 3 bases, the J end lost 0 bases, and 12 bases lay between the germline ends. CDR3 sequence reads: CASSFGGRSSYEQYF. The CDR3, as DNA: TGTGCCAGCAGTTTTGGCGGGCGAAGCTCCTACGAGCAGTACTTC.

This clonotype was picked up a small number of times. The chain recombines TRBV5-1 with TRBJ2-2; no reliable D call. CDR1 is SGHRS, CDR2 YFSETQ, per germline. The CDR3 has 13 residues. The V end lost 4 bases, the J end lost 5 bases, and 9 bases lay between the germline ends. CDR3 sequence (DNA): TGCGCCAGCAGCCGTGACCAAACCGGGGAGCTGTTTTTT. This gives the protein CASSRDQTGELFF. The variable domain in full, with the rest retrieved from reference TRBV5-1 and TRBJ2-2, is KAGVTQTPRYLIKTRGQQVTLSCSPISGHRSVSWYQQTPGQGLQFLFEYFSETQRNKGNFPGRFSGRQFSNSRSEMNVSTLELGDSALYLCASSRDQTGELFFGEGSRLTVL.

This clonotype has just a few counts. J is TRBJ2-1 and V is TRBV2, with a weak D call TRBD2 (5 bases). Germline V gene data show CDR1 as SNHLY and CDR2 as FYNNEI. The V and J ends lost 6 bases and 9 bases respectively, with 6 bases between them. This CDR3 has 10 residues. As DNA, the CDR3 is TGTGCCAGCAGCGGAGGTGAGCAGTTCTTC. Its protein product is CASSGGEQFF.

This clonotype was recorded once. The chain is built from TRBV5-4 and TRBJ2-5; D not resolved. The length of the CDR3 is 13 residues. Between the trimmed V and J ends, which lost 1 base and 1 base, there was a span of 5 bases. The germline gives CDR1 SGHNT, CDR2 YYREEE (reference sequence). CDR3 protein: CASSLFVQETQYF. The CDR3 bases are TGTGCCAGCAGCTTGTTCGTCCAAGAGACCCAGTACTTC. Complete variable domain (other parts from reference TRBV5-4 and TRBJ2-5): ETGVTQSPTHLIKTRGQQVTLRCSSQSGHNTVSWYQQALGQGPQFIFQYYREEENGRGNFPPRFSGLQFPNYSSELNVNALELDDSALYLCASSLFVQETQYFGPGTRLLVL.

For this clonotype: A read error is likely, as this CDR3 ends without the conserved phenylalanine or tryptophan. This rearrangement joins TRBV25-1 to TRBJ2-4; 14 bases match TRBD2. The CDR3 is 19 residues long. V lost 1 base and J lost 1; bases outside the gene matches: 6. Germline V gives CDR1 MGHDK, CDR2 SYGVNS. Written as DNA, the CDR3 is TGTGCCAGCAGTGAATGGGGACTAGCGGGAGAGGGGGCCAAAAACATTCAGTACATC. Translation gives CASSEWGLAGEGAKNIQYI.

This clonotype came up a few times. The chain is built from TRBV28 and TRBJ2-7; TRBD2 might be the D (6 bases). The CDR3 has 14 amino acids. With 7 bases removed from V and 2 bases from J, the gap between germline ends came to 15 bases. In germline, CDR1 is MDHEN, CDR2 SYDVKM. The CDR3, as DNA: TGTGCCAGCATTAGAGCGGCGGGGACCTACGAGCAGTACTTC. It translates to CASIRAAGTYEQYF. The full variable domain, its missing parts supplied by reference TRBV28 and TRBJ2-7, is DVKVTQSSRYLVKRTGEKVFLECVQDMDHENMFWYRQDPGLGLRLIYFSYDVKMKEKGDIPEGYSVSREKKERFSLILESASTNQTSMYLCASIRAAGTYEQYFGPGTRLTVT.

The chain couples TRBV6-1 to TRBJ2-5, with D perhaps matching TRBD1 (6 bases). Trimming pared 6 bases from V and 5 bases from J, leaving 19 bases between. The CDR3 covers 15 residues. From germline, CDR1 is MNHNS and CDR2 SASEGT. The CDR3 here is CASSLSYRVVETQYF. CDR3 nucleotide sequence: TGTGCCAGCAGCCTATCCTACAGGGTGGTGGAGACCCAGTACTTC.

This chain links TRBV7-3 with TRBJ2-2; tentatively, D is TRBD2 (5 bases). Germline CDR1 is SGHTA and CDR2 is FQGTGA. The ends were cut back, 3 bases at V and 2 bases at J, with 10 bases in the middle. The CDR3 sequence is 15 residues long. The CDR3 bases are TGTGCCAGCAGCTTTTTAGCGACAAACACCGGGGAGCTGTTTTTT. Translating gives CASSFLATNTGELFF.

A few counts support this clonotype. V and J are TRBV6-5 and TRBJ2-1; D might be TRBD1 or TRBD2, each matching 5 bases. Germline V lookup: CDR1 MNHEY, CDR2 SVGAGI. Between the trimmed V and J ends, which lost 2 bases and 11 bases, there was a span of 22 bases. The length of the CDR3 is 16 residues. Written as DNA, the CDR3 is TGTGCCAGCAGTTACCGCGACCACCCGGGACGAATAAAGCAGTTCTTC. Translating it yields CASSYRDHPGRIKQFF.

The rearrangement uses TRBV20-1 and TRBJ2-1; TRBD1 matches 7 bases. CDR3 length: 12 amino acids. V lost 5 bases, J lost 3 bases, and 1 base stayed unmatched. The germline V gene encodes CDR1 DFQATT and CDR2 SNEGSKA (reference sequence). The CDR3 sequence: CSAWTGYNEQFF. CDR3 bases: TGCAGTGCTTGGACAGGCTACAATGAGCAGTTCTTC.

This chain joins TRBV12-3 or TRBV12-4 and TRBJ2-4; 7 nucleotides line up with TRBD2. The CDR3 is 17 amino acids. V lost 0 bases and J lost 0; bases outside the gene matches: 5. For the CDR3, the DNA is TGTGCCAGCAGTTTAGCCGGTAGCGGGCTAGCCAAAAACATTCAGTACTTC. It encodes CASSLAGSGLAKNIQYF.

This clonotype was recorded a few times. The V and J genes are TRBV7-9 and TRBJ2-4; TRBD2 matches 10 bases. Losses at the gene ends were 5 bases for V and 1 base for J; bases not matched to a gene: 5. The CDR3 contains 16 residues. Germline V gene data show CDR1 as SEHNR and CDR2 as FQNEAQ (reference sequence). The CDR3 DNA is TGTGCCAGCAGCCCCCTAGCGGGGGCGGCCAAAAACATTCAGTACTTC. Its protein is CASSPLAGAAKNIQYF.

The chain uses TRBV19 and TRBJ2-7; 10 bases are a match to TRBD1. CDR1 LNHDA and CDR2 SQIVND come from the germline V gene (reference sequence). This CDR3 comprises 14 residues. V was clipped by 3 bases and J by 5 bases; unmatched bases: 4. The CDR3 region has the DNA TGTGCCAGTAGTATGGGACAGGGGAAACACGAGCAGTACTTC. Encoded protein: CASSMGQGKHEQYF. Full variable domain (rest looked up from reference TRBV19 and TRBJ2-7): DGGITQSPKYLFRKEGQNVTLSCEQNLNHDAMYWYRQDPGQGLRLIYYSQIVNDFQKGDIAEGYSVSREKKESFPLTVTSAQKNPTAFYLCASSMGQGKHEQYFGPGTRLTVT.

This sequence joins TRBV18 and TRBJ2-7, with 7 bases identical to TRBD1. The CDR3 covers 13 residues. The V segment lost 2 bases and the J segment 9 bases; nucleotides outside the gene matches: 7. The germline CDR1 and CDR2 sequences are KGHSH and LQKENI. CDR3 residues: CASSPEQGIGQYF. The CDR3 region has the DNA TGTGCCAGCTCACCAGAACAGGGGATTGGGCAGTACTTC.